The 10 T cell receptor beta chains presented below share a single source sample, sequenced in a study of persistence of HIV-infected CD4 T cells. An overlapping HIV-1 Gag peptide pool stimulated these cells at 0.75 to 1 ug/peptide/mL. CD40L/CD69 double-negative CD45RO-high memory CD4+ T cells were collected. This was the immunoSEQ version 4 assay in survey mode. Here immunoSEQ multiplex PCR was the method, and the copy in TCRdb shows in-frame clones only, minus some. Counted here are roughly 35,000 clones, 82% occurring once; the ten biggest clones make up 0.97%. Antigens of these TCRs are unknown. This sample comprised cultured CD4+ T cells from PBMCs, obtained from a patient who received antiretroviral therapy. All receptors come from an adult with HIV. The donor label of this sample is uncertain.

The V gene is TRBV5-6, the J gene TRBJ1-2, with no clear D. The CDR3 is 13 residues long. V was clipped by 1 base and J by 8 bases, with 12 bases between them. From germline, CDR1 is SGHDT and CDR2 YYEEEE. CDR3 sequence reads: CASSLIRLSGYTF. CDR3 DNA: TGTGCCAGCAGCTTGATTCGGCTCAGCGGCTACACCTTC.

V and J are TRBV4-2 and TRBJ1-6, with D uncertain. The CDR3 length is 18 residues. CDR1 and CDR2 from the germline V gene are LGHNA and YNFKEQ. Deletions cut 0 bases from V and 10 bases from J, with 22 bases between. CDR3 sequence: CASSQDGSTFEYGSPLHF. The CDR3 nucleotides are TGTGCCAGCAGCCAAGACGGCTCTACTTTCGAATATGGGTCACCCCTCCACTTT.

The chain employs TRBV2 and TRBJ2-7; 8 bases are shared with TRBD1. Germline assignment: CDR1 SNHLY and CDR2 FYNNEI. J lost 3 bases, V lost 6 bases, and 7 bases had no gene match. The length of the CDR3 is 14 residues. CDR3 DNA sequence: TGTGCCAGCAGCGTCCCCAGGGGGCGCTACGAGCAGTACGTC. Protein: CASSVPRGRYEQYV.

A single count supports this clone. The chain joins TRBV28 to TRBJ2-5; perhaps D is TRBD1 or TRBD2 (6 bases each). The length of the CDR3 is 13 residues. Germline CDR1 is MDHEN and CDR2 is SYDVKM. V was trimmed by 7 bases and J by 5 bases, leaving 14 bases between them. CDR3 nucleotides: TGTGCCAGCACCCTAGGGGGGTGGGAGACCCAGTACTTC. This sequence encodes CASTLGGWETQYF.

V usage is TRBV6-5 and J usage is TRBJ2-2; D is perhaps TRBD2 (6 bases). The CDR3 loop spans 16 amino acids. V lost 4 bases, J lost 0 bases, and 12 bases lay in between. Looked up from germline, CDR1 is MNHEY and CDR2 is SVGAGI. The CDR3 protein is CASSFGTPPNTGELFF. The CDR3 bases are TGTGCCAGCAGTTTCGGGACTCCTCCGAACACCGGGGAGCTGTTTTTT.

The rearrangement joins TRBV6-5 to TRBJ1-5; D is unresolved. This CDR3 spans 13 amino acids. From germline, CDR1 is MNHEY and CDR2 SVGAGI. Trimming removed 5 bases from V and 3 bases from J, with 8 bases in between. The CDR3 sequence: CASSRTFNQPQHF. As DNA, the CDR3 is TGTGCCAGCAGTCGGACCTTCAATCAGCCCCAGCATTTT.

The CDR3, as DNA: TGCGCCAGCAGCTTTGCGGGGGGGACGGATGAGCAGTTCTTC. Translating gives CASSFAGGTDEQFF. The chain employs TRBV5-1 and TRBJ2-1; 9 nucleotides agree with TRBD2. This CDR3 comprises 14 residues. CDR1 and CDR2 from the germline V gene are SGHRS and YFSETQ. Germline trimming cut 2 bases from V and 8 bases from J; bases unmatched to any gene: 5.

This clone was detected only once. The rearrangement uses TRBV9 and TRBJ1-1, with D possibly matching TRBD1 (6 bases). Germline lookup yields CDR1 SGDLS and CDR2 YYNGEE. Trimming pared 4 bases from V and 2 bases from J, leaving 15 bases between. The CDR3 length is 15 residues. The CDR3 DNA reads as TGTGCCAGCAGCCCGATTGGGGGGGCCAACACTGAAGCTTTCTTT. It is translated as CASSPIGGANTEAFF.

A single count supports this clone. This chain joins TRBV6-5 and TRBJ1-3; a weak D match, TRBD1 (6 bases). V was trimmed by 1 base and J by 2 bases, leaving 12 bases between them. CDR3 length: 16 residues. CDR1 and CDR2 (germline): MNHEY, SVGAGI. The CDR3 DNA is TGTGCCAGCAGTTACTACAGGGAAAGCACTGGAAACACCATATATTTT. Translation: CASSYYRESTGNTIYF.

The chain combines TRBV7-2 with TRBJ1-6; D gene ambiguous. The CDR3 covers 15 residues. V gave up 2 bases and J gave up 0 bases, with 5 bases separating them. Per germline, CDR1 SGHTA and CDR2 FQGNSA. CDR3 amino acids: CASSLWFSYNSPLHF. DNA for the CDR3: TGTGCCAGCAGCTTATGGTTCTCCTATAATTCACCCCTCCACTTT.